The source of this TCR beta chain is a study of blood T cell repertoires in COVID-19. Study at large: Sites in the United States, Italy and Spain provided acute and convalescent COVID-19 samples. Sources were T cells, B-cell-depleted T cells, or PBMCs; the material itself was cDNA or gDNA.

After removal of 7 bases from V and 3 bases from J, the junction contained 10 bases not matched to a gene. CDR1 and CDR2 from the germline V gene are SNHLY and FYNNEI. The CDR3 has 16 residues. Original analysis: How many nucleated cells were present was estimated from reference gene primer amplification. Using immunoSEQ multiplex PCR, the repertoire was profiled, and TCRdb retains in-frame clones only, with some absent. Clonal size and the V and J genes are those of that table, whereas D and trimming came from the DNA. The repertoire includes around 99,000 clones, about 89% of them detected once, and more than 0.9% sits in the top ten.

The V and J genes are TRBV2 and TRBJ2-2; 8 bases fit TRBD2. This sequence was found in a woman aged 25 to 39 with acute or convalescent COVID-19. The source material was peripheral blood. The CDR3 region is CASNRRGGSDTGELFF. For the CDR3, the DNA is TGTGCCAGCAATCGACGGGGGGGATCGGACACCGGGGAGCTGTTTTTT.